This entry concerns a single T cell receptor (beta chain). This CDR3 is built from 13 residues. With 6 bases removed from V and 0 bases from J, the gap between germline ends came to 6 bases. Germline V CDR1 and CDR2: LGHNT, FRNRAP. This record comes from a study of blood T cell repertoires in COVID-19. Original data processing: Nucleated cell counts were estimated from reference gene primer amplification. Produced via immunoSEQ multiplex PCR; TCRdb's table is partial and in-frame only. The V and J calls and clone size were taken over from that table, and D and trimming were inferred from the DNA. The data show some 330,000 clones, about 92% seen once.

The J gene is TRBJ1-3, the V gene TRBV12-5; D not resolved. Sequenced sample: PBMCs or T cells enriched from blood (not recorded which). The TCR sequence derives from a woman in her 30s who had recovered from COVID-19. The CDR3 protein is CASGRDSGNTIYF. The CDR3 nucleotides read TGTGCTAGTGGGCGTGACTCTGGAAACACCATATATTTT. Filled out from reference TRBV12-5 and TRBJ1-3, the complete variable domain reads DARVTQTPRHKVTEMGQEVTMRCQPILGHNTVFWYRQTMMQGLELLAYFRNRAPLDDSGMPKDRFSAEMPDATLATLKIQPSEPRDSAVYFCASGRDSGNTIYFGEGSWLTVV.